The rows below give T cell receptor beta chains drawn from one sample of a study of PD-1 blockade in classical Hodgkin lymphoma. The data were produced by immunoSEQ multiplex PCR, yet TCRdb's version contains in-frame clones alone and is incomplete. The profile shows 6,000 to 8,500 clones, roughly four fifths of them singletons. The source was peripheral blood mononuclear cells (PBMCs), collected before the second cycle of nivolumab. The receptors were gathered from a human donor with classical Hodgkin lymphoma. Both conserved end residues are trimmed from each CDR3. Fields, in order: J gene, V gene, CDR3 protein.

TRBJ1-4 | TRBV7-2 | AGSLAYGGINEKLF
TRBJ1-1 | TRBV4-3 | ASSPRSGTEAF
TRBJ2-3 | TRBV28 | ASNGRQGQRTDTQY
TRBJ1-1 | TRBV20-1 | SARGPTEAF
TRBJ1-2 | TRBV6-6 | ASSYSRGNGDT
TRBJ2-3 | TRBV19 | ASSRGWSTDTQY
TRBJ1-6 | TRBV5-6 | ASSLLDYNSPLH
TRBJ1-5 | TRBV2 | ASRDTGNQPQH
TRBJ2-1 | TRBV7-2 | ASRQSLAGSYNEQF
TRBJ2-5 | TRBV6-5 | ASSYAPGTGGETQY
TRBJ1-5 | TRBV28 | ASSPPDRFQPQH
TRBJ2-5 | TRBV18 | ASSPGTEETQY
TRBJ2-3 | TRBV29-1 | GLGGSGGADTQY
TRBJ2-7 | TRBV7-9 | ASSFFITETGSVGEQY
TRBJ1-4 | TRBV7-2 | ASSPSSQRNEKLF
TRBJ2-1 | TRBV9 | ASSAQAGSYNEQF
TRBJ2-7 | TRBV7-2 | ASSLAGAKQY
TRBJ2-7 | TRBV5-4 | ASSQSWLGASYEQY
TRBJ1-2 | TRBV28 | ASSFPDRYNGYT
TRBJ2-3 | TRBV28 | ASSLRGRVGDTQY
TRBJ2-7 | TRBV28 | ASSPYGATEQY
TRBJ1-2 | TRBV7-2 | ASSPYRDRGYGYT
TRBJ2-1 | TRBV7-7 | ASSPGQGSYNEQF
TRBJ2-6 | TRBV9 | ASFVSLKQSRANVLT
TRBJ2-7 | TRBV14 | ASSPRSGRPEQY
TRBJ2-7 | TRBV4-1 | ASSQEQGPYEQY
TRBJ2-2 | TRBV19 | ASSMFEGAGELF
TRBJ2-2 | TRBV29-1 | SVVGTANTGELF
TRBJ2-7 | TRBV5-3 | ARSLESYEQY
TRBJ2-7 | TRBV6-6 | ASSYAPWTGEQY
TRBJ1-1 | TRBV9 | ASSVGQGYEAF
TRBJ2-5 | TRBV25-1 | ASSETTSGMETQY
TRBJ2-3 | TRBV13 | ASPDPGLAGDGGTDTQY
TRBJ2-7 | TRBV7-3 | ASSPTGPSREQY
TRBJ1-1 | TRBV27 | ASNNRGGAGNTEAF
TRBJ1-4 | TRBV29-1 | SVERGREGEKLF
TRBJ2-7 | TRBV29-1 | SVRWRNEQY
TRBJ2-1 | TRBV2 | ASTVSWLAGGSNEQF
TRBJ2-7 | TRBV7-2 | ASSWGLAGGSEQY